This entry features one T cell receptor beta chain sequence. Its matching antigen is unknown. The data originate from a study of response to subunit inactivated influenza vaccine. TCRdb re-derived calls from the RT-PCR reads in MiXCR, one entry per CDR3 protein. The sample consists of under 200,000 distinct CDR3 sequences, about 11% of them appearing once. Study conclusions and caveats: With each seasonal influenza vaccination, the authors suggested, few new T cells are recruited.

The material sequenced was non-naive T cells sorted from PBMCs, taken around seven weeks after vaccination. This receptor was taken from a man between 45 and 60 years old who received an inactivated influenza vaccine.

CDR3 region: CASSYPPGQGGGYTF. The CDR3 DNA follows: TGTGCCAGCAGTTACCCGCCGGGACAGGGAGGTGGCTACACCTTC. The chain links TRBV6-5 to TRBJ1-2, with TRBD1 matching 9 bases. V lost 2 bases and J lost 7; bases outside the gene matches: 8. CDR3 length: 15 residues. CDR1 is MNHEY and CDR2 is SVGAGI in the germline V gene.